This TCR beta chain originates from a study of blood T cells in healthy people across ages (dated by TCRdb to between 2014 and 2017). Concerning the study at large: In model experiments, template switching captured about one uniquely barcoded TCR beta cDNA molecule for every two T cells. To track age-related changes in TCR beta repertoire diversity, the study relied on deep sequencing normalized with unique cDNA molecular identifiers. The donors were split into four age groups: young (average about 15 years), middle-aged (roughly 42), aged (around 67) and long-lived (roughly 86). To avoid experimental bias, donors of different ages were spread randomly across the sequencing lanes. The study analyzed two additional independent replicas of 1 million unique cDNA reads from the same blood draw for two donors, one aged 18 to 30 and one aged 80 or older.

What the work shows at the level of the full study, not this receptor alone: Total diversity estimates from one million sequenced T cells were considered lower bounds and underestimates. A strong correlation was found between observed TCR beta diversity and the percentage of naive T cells measured by flow cytometry. Because profiling used bulk unsorted PBMCs, naive and antigen-experienced compartments could not be compared conclusively. The long-lived group showed more naive CD4+ T cells, fewer expanded clones and increased TCR diversity than the aged group, suggesting age selection. As age increased, observed TCR beta diversity per million T cells dropped in a roughly linear way, and a significant reduction was already evident by age about 36. The CMV infection status of donors was not known, potentially confounding age-related changes in expanded clonotypes.

Deletion took 0 bases off V and 2 bases off J, with a span of 15 bases between the germline ends. The CDR3 has 18 amino acids, counting the end cysteine and phenylalanine. Kept here is only the CDR3 DNA, which spans 54 bases and is read in frame from base 1. The germline V gene provides CDR1 SGHRS and CDR2 YFSETQ. Details on this clonotype: This receptor's antigen is unknown. Base qualities were left out, and no much larger clone turns up one base away.

The donors were 40 or so Caucasian individuals from Russia, aged roughly 6 to 100 years, who were systemically healthy. Around 10 milliliters of peripheral blood were collected from each donor into EDTA-treated Vacutainer tubes. PBMCs were isolated by Ficoll-Paque density-gradient centrifugation, with at least 6 million obtained per sample. Trizol reagent was used to extract total RNA from the PBMCs, yielding at least 6 micrograms per sample. Naive CD45RAhigh/CD27high T cell percentages were measured by flow cytometry on a PBMC aliquot from every donor. Library generation was performed with 5' RACE. Instrument used: Illumina HiSeq 2500. A second roughly 6 to 12 cycle PCR used a sample-barcoded 5' primer and a J-beta primer mix. Each TCR beta cDNA molecule received a unique molecular identifier from a template-switch 5' adaptor carrying 12 random nucleotides. Each sample yielded at least 3 million CDR3-containing paired-end reads. All of the RNA was converted into first-strand cDNA using the Mint cDNA synthesis kit, with a TRBC-specific oligonucleotide serving as the primer. All cDNA was treated with uracil-DNA glycosylase and then went through a first 18-cycle PCR with the universal primers M1SS and BC2_uni_R. Per the original workflow: Normalization of each sample was performed by random selection of 1 million high-quality reads, each carrying a distinct molecular identifier. Instead of being binned into consensus sequences, reads with shared molecular identifiers were discarded. CDR3 identification, clonotype clustering and error correction used MiTCR with a Q25 quality threshold and the strictest error-elimination algorithm. Lower-bound total TCR beta diversity was estimated with a nonparametric unseen species model using Euler transformation. TCRdb reanalyzed the raw reads on its own, using fastp at Q25 for trimming and MiXCR for clone calling, and kept in-frame beta chains. Identical CDR3 protein sequences are pooled into one entry, listed with their most common genes and DNA. The V and J calls were not made by the authors but by TCRdb's processing. The sample records about 1,500,000 distinct CDR3 sequences, roughly 30% of which are singletons. Clones ranked in the top ten supply over 7% of the sample.

This sequence was found in a woman in her twenties or thirties in good health. The sample comprised blood. The chain couples TRBV5-1 to TRBJ1-6; the D segment could be TRBD1, given 5 matching bases. The DNA sequence follows: TGCGCCAGCAGCTTGGAACTCTATCAGGGAACCTATAATTCACCCCTCCACTTT. It codes for CASSLELYQGTYNSPLHF.